This TCR beta chain was sequenced for a study of T cells in narcolepsy. Study-level background: Patients with NT1 or NT2 and healthy control donors were enrolled. Study findings and constraints: No autoreactive T cell clone sequences appeared in some memory CD4+ repertoires. Same-patient CSF and blood CD4+ T cell clonotypes included HCRT-specific and TRIB2-specific autoreactive ones.

Here immunoSEQ multiplex PCR was the method, and the copy in TCRdb shows in-frame clones only, minus some. The sample contains tens of thousands of clones, about 79% of which appear only once. Note on this clone: Its antigen is unidentified.

The CDR3 sequence is 13 residues long. The V and J ends lost 7 bases and 8 bases respectively, with 17 bases between them. Germline V gives CDR1 LNHDA, CDR2 SQIVND (reference sequence). This TCR derives from a human donor with narcolepsy. The chain has TRBV19 and TRBJ1-2, with D possibly TRBD1 on 6 matching bases. Sequenced material: CD45RA- memory CD4+ T cells from PBMCs. The CDR3 sequence: CASTWGQGQGYTF. The CDR3 bases are TGTGCCAGTACCTGGGGGCAGGGGCAAGGCTACACCTTC. Supplemented by reference TRBV19 and TRBJ1-2, the full variable domain reads DGGITQSPKYLFRKEGQNVTLSCEQNLNHDAMYWYRQDPGQGLRLIYYSQIVNDFQKGDIAEGYSVSREKKESFPLTVTSAQKNPTAFYLCASTWGQGQGYTFGSGTRLTVV.